The clone carrying this T cell receptor (beta chain) was recorded many times. Its antigen is currently unknown. A heparinised blood draw that averaged roughly 100 mL was obtained once from each donor. These data are taken from a study of beta chain features in type 1 diabetes. The study's findings and limits: Patients with type 1 diabetes showed fewer VDJ junction insertions and more deletions.

The study reverse transcribed the entire isolated RNA, so it sequenced expressed TCRB transcripts. Sequenced naive, central memory and regulatory T cell samples produced an average of about 3.57 million reads. TCRdb's table, derived via immunoSEQ multiplex PCR, lists solely in-frame clones and lacks some. The data hold some 270,000 clones, with about 14% observed a single time. The CDR3 sequence is 14 residues long. V was cut by 8 bases and J by 2 bases, with 10 bases left in between. Looked up from germline, CDR1 is LNHDA and CDR2 is SQIVND (reference sequence). The specimen was naive CD4+ T cells from blood. The TCR comes from a woman aged 40 to 55 in good health. The chain joins TRBV19 to TRBJ2-6, with D hard to call. DNA of the CDR3: TGTGCCAGTTCCCCCAGGACTGGGGCCAACGTCCTGACTTTC. This translates into CASSPRTGANVLTF.